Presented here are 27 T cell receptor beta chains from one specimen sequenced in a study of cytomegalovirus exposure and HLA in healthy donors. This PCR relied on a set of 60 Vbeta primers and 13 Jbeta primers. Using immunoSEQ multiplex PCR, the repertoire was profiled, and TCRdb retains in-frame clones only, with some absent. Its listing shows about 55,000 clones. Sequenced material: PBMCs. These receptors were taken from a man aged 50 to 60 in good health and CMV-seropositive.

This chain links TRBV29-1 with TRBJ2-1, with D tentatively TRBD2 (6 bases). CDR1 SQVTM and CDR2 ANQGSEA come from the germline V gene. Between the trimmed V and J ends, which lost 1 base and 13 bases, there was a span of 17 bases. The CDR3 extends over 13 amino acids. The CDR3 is CSVEGRDTPKQFF. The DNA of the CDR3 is TGCAGCGTTGAAGGGCGGGATACTCCCAAACAGTTCTTC.

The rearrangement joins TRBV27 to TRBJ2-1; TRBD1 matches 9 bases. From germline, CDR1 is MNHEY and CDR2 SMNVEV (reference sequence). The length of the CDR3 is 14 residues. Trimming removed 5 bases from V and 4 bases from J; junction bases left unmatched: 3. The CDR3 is CASSKQGAYNEQFF. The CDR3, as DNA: TGTGCCAGCAGTAAACAGGGGGCTTACAATGAGCAGTTCTTC.

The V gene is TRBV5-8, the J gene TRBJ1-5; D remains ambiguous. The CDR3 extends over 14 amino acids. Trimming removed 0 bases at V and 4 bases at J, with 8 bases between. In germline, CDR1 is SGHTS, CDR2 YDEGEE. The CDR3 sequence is CASSLVQINQPQHF. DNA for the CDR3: TGTGCCAGCAGCTTGGTGCAGATTAATCAGCCCCAGCATTTT.

The chain's CDR3 is CSVGAGANEKLFF. The DNA for the CDR3 is TGCAGCGTTGGGGCGGGGGCCAATGAAAAACTGTTTTTT. The gene calls are TRBV29-1 and TRBJ1-4, with D maybe TRBD1 (6 bases). CDR3 length: 13 residues. V was clipped by 4 bases and J by 5 bases, with 11 bases between them. From germline, CDR1 is SQVTM and CDR2 ANQGSEA. Drawing the rest from reference TRBV29-1 and TRBJ1-4, the complete variable domain is SAVISQKPSRDICQRGTSLTIQCQVDSQVTMMFWYRQQPGQSLTLIATANQGSEATYESGFVIDKFPISRPNLTFSTLTVSNMSPEDSSIYLCSVGAGANEKLFFGSGTQLSVL.

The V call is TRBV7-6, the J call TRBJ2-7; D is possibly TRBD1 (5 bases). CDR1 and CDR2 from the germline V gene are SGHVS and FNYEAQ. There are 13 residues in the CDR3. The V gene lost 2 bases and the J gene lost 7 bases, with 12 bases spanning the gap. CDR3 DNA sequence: TGTGCCAGCAGCTTACGGACGAAGGGGGAGCAGTACTTC. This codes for CASSLRTKGEQYF.

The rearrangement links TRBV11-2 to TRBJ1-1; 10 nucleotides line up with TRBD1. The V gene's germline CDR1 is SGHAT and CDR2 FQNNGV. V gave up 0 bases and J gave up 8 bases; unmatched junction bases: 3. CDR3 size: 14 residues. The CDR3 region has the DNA TGTGCCAGCAGCTTAGAGGCGGGACAGGGGGAAGCTTTCTTT. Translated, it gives CASSLEAGQGEAFF.

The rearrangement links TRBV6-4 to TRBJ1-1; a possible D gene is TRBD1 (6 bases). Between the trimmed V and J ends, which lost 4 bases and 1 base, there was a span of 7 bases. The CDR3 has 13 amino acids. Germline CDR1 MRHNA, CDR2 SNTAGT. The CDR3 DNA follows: TGTGCCAGCAGTGTAGGGGGGAACACTGAAGCTTTCTTT. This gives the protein CASSVGGNTEAFF.

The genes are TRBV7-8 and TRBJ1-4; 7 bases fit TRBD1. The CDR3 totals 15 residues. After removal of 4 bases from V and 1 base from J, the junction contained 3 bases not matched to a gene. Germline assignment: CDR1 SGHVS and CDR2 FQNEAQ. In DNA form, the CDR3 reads TGTGCCAGCAGCTCGGGGACAGAAACTAATGAAAAACTGTTTTTT. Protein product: CASSSGTETNEKLFF.

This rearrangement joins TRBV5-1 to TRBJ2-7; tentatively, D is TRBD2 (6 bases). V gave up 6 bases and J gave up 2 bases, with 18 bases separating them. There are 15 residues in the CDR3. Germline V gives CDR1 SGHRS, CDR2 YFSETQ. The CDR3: CASTPPGTSAYEQYF. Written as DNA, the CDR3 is TGCGCCAGCACCCCCCCCGGGACTTCAGCCTACGAGCAGTACTTC.

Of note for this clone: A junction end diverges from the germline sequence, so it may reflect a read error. The CDR3 DNA reads TGTGCCAGCAGTCGGGGGGGGAACATTGAACACCGGGGAGCTGTTTTT. Protein: CASSRGGNIEHRGAVF. V usage is TRBV28 and J usage is TRBJ2-2; TRBD2 agrees at 8 bases. Germline-derived CDR1 and CDR2 are MDHEN and SYDVKM. The CDR3 length is 16 residues.

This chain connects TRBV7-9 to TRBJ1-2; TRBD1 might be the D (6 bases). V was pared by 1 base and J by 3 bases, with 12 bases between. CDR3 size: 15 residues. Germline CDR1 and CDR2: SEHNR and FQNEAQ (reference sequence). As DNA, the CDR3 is TGTGCCAGCAGCTTAGGAGGGGGGGCGTACTATGGCTACACCTTC. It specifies CASSLGGGAYYGYTF.

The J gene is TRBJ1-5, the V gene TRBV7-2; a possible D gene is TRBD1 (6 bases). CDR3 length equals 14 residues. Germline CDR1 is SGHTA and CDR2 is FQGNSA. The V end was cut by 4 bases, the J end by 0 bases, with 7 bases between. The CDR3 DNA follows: TGTGCCAGCAGCTGGACAGTTAGCAATCAGCCCCAGCATTTT. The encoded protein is CASSWTVSNQPQHF.

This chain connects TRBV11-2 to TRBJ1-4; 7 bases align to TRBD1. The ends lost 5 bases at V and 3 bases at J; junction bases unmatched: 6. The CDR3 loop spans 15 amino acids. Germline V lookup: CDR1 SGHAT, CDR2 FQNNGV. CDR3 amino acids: CASSLTGSANEKLFF. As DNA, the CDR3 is TGTGCCAGCAGCCTGACAGGGTCCGCTAATGAAAAACTGTTTTTT.

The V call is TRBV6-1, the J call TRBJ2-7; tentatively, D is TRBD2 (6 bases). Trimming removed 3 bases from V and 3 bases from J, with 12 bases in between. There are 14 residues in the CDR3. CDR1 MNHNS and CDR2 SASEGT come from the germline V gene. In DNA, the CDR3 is TGTGCCAGCAGTGATGGCGGGGCCCTCTACGAGCAGTACTTC. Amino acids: CASSDGGALYEQYF.

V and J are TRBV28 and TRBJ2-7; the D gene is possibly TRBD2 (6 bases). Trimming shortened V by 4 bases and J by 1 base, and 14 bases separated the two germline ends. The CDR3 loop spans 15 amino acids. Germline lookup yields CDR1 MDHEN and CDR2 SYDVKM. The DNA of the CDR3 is TGTGCCAGCAGTTGGGGGGATAGGATTTCCTACGAGCAGTACTTC. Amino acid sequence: CASSWGDRISYEQYF. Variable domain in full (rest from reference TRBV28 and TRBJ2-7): DVKVTQSSRYLVKRTGEKVFLECVQDMDHENMFWYRQDPGLGLRLIYFSYDVKMKEKGDIPEGYSVSREKKERFSLILESASTNQTSMYLCASSWGDRISYEQYFGPGTRLTVT.

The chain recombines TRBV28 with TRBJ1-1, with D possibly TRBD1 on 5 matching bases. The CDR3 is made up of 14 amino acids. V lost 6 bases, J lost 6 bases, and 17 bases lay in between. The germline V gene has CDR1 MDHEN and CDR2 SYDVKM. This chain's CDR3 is CASREGRADAEAFF. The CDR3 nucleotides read TGTGCCAGCAGGGAGGGACGGGCGGATGCTGAAGCTTTCTTT.

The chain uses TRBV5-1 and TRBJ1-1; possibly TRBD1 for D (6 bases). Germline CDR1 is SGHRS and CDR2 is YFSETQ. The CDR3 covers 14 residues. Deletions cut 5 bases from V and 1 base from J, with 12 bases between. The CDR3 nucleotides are TGCGCCAGCAGGGAAGGGACACCGAACACTGAAGCTTTCTTT. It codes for CASREGTPNTEAFF.

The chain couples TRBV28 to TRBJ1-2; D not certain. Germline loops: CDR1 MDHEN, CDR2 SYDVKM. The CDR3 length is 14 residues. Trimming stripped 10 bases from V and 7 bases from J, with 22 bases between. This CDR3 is CAIPTGTGRVGYTF. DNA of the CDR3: TGTGCCATTCCCACCGGCACGGGGAGAGTTGGCTACACCTTC.

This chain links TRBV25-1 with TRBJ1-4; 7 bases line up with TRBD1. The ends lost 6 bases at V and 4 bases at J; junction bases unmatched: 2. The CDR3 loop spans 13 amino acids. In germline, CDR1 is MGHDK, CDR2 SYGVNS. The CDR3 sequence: CASSDRDNEKLFF. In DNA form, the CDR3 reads TGTGCCAGCAGCGACAGGGATAATGAAAAACTGTTTTTT.

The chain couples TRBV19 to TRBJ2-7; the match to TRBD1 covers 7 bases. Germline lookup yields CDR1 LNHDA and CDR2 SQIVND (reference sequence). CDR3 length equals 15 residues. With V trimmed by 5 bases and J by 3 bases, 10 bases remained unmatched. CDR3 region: CASSASTGTHYEQYF. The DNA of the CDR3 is TGTGCCAGTAGTGCCTCGACAGGGACCCACTACGAGCAGTACTTC.

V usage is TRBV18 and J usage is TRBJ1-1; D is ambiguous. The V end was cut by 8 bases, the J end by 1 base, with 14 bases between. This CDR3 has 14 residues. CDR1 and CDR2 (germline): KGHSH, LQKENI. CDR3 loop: CASQRQGQNTEAFF. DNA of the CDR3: TGTGCCAGCCAACGACAAGGCCAGAACACTGAAGCTTTCTTT.

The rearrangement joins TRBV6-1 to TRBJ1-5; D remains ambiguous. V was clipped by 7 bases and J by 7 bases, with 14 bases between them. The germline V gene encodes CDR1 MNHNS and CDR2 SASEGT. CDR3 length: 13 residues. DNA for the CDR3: TGTGCCAGCAATGAGGGAGGAAGGCAGCCCCAGCATTTT. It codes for CASNEGGRQPQHF.

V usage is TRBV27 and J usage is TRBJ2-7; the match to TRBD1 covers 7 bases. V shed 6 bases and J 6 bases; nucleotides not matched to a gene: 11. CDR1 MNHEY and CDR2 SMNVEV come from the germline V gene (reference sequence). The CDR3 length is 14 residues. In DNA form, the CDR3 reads TGTGCCAGCAGCCTGACAGGGCCCCGGGGCGAGCAGTACTTC. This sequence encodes CASSLTGPRGEQYF.

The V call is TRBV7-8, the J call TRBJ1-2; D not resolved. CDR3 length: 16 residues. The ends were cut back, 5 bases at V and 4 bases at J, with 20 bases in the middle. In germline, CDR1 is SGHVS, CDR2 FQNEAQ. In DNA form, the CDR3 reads TGTGCCAGCAGCCCCGGGTGGAGGATTTTGAGCTATGGCTACACCTTC. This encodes CASSPGWRILSYGYTF.

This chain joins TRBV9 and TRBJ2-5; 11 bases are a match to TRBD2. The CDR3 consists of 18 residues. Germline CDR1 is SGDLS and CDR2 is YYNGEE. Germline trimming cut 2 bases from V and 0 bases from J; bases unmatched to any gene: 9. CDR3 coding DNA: TGTGCCAGCAGCGTTACTAGCGGGGGCCAAGGGTACCAAGAGACCCAGTACTTC. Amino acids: CASSVTSGGQGYQETQYF.

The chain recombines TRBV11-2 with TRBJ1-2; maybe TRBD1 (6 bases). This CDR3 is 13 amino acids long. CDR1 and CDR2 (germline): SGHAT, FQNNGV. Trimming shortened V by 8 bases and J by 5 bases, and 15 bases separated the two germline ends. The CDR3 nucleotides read TGTGCCAGCGGCGTTACAGGGTTTTATGGCTACACCTTC. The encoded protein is CASGVTGFYGYTF. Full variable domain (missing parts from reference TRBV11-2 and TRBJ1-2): EAGVAQSPRYKIIEKRQSVAFWCNPISGHATLYWYQQILGQGPKLLIQFQNNGVVDDSQLPKDRFSAERLKGVDSTLKIQPAKLEDSAVYLCASGVTGFYGYTFGSGTRLTVV.

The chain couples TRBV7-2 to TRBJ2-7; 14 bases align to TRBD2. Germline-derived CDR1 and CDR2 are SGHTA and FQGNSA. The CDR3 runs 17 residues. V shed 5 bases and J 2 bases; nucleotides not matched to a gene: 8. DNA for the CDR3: TGTGCCAGCAGCGCAGGGACTAGCGGGGGTCCTACCTACGAGCAGTACTTC. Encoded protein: CASSAGTSGGPTYEQYF.